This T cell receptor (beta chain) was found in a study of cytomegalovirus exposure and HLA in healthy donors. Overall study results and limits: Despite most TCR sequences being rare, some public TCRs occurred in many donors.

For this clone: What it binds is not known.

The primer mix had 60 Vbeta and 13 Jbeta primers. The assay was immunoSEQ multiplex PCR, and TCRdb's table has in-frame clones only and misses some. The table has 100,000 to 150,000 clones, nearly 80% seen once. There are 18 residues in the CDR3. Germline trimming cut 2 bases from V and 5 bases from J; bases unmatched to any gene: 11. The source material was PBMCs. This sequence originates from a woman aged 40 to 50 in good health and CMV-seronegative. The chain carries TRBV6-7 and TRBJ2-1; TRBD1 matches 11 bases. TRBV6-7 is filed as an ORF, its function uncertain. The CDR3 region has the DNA TGTGCCAGCAGTTACGCCGGACAGGGGGCAAGTCCCGACAATGAGCAGTTCTTC. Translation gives CASSYAGQGASPDNEQFF.